This T cell receptor (beta chain) stems from a study of T cells in Graves' hyperthyroidism and ophthalmopathy. Investigators excluded patients with uncontrolled infection, other autoimmune disease, pregnancy or lactation. It was RNA transcripts that yielded the amplified TCR beta CDR3 regions. During a first-round RT-PCR of the TCR CDR3, the HTBI primer set was used. A single record per CDR3 protein comes from TCRdb applying MiXCR to the multiplex PCR reads. The sample lists fewer than 650,000 distinct CDR3 sequences; approximately 14% were seen once. This clonotype has a handful of counts. The CDR3 length is 14 residues. CDR1 and CDR2 from the germline V gene are LGHDT and YNNKEL (reference sequence). After removal of 1 base from V and 4 bases from J, the junction contained 4 bases not matched to a gene.

Sequencing was performed on blood. This TCR came from a woman between 40 and 50 years old with Graves' hyperthyroidism. The V call is TRBV3-1, the J call TRBJ2-7, with 7 bases fitting TRBD2. CDR3 nucleotide sequence: TGTGCCAGCAGCCAAGGCGGGAGTAAGTACGAGCAGTACTTC. It translates to CASSQGGSKYEQYF.